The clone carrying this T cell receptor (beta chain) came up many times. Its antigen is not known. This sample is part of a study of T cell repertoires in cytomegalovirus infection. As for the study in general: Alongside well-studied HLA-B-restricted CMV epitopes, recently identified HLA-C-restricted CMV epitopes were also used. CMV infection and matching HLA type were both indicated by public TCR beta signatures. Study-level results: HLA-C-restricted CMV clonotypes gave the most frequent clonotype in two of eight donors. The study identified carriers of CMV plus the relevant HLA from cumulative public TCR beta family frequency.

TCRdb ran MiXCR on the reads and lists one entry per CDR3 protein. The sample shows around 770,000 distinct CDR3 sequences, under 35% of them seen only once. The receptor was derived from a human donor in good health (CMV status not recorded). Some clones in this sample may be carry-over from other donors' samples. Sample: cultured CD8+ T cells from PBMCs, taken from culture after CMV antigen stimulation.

The CDR3 DNA follows: TGTGCCAGCAGCTTAGAAAATAAGGGGAGGCAGCCCCAGCATTTT. This encodes CASSLENKGRQPQHF. This chain links TRBV7-2 with TRBJ1-5, with D possibly being TRBD1 (5 bases). Looked up from germline, CDR1 is SGHTA and CDR2 is FQGNSA. The CDR3 has 15 amino acids. V lost 1 base to trimming and J lost 7 bases, with 14 bases between them.